This passage covers 2 T cell receptor beta chains from one sample sequenced in a study of blood T cell repertoires in COVID-19. Assay used: immunoSEQ multiplex PCR; TCRdb lists only in-frame clones, some missing. Of roughly 500,000 clones in the sample, 80% to 90% were seen once. Input material: peripheral blood. The receptors derive from a young man with COVID-19, enrolled during active disease.

This chain uses TRBV27 with TRBJ2-1; TRBD1 aligns across 11 bases. The junction had 12 bases not matched to a gene; V was cut back by 8 bases and J by 9 bases. The CDR3 is made up of 15 amino acids. Germline V lookup: CDR1 MNHEY, CDR2 SMNVEV (reference sequence). CDR3 coding DNA: TGTGCCAGCGGAGGACAGGGGGCCTTTGTCCGTGAGCAGTTCTTC. It encodes CASGGQGAFVREQFF.

The count of this clone is one. This chain links TRBV4-1 with TRBJ2-5; TRBD2 aligns across 12 bases. Per the germline V gene, CDR1 is MGHRA and CDR2 is YSYEKL. The CDR3 is 15 amino acids. The V segment lost 4 bases and the J segment 5 bases; nucleotides outside the gene matches: 5. CDR3 sequence: CASSRQGLAGETQYF. In nucleotides, the CDR3 is TGCGCCAGCAGCCGCCAGGGACTAGCGGGCGAGACCCAGTACTTC.